This entry lists 17 T cell receptor beta chains sequenced from one sample in a study of siplizumab effects on memory and regulatory T cells. Sequencing was performed with immunoSEQ multiplex PCR; in TCRdb, only in-frame clones are kept and a portion is missing. The data contain approximately 65,000 clones, over 65% of them singletons. The sequenced sample consisted of memory CD4+ T cells sorted from blood. The receptor source for this set is a human donor in good health.

CDR3 protein: CASSLDGTNTEAFF. The CDR3 DNA reads TGTGCCAGCAGCTTAGACGGAACGAACACTGAAGCTTTCTTT. The V and J genes are TRBV7-6 and TRBJ1-1; D ambiguous. From germline, CDR1 is SGHVS and CDR2 FNYEAQ. V lost 1 base and J 1 base, leaving 7 bases between the germline ends. The CDR3 covers 14 residues.

V and J are TRBV28 and TRBJ2-2; D gene uncertain. CDR1 is MDHEN and CDR2 is SYDVKM in the germline V gene. The V end was cut by 2 bases, the J end by 7 bases, with 11 bases between. The CDR3 is made up of 14 amino acids. The CDR3 protein is CASSLVLARGELFF. The CDR3 DNA reads TGTGCCAGCAGTTTAGTATTAGCCCGCGGGGAGCTGTTTTTT.

The rearrangement joins TRBV5-1 to TRBJ2-5; 11 bases map to TRBD2. CDR1 SGHRS and CDR2 YFSETQ come from the germline V gene. CDR3 length equals 17 residues. V dropped 0 bases and J dropped 2; count of bases not matched to a gene: 6. The CDR3 is CASSLGLAGGEQETQYF. DNA of the CDR3: TGCGCCAGCAGCTTGGGTCTAGCGGGAGGCGAACAAGAGACCCAGTACTTC.

V gene TRBV5-1 combines with J gene TRBJ2-3, with 7 bases matching TRBD1. The germline CDR1 and CDR2 sequences are SGHRS and YFSETQ. Trimming cost V 2 bases and J 2 bases; bases outside gene matches: 11. This CDR3 has 17 residues. CDR3 DNA: TGCGCCAGCAGCTTCGGACAGGCCCGAAACCCCACAGATACGCAGTATTTT. Amino acid sequence: CASSFGQARNPTDTQYF.

In its sample, this clone was seen a few times. The V gene is TRBV7-9, the J gene TRBJ2-1, with 11 bases lining up with TRBD2. Unmatched junction bases numbered 1, after V lost 0 bases and J lost 6 bases. The CDR3 covers 15 residues. The germline gives CDR1 SEHNR, CDR2 FQNEAQ (reference sequence). The CDR3 loop is CASSLASGGANEQFF. For the CDR3, the DNA is TGTGCCAGCAGCTTAGCTAGCGGGGGGGCCAATGAGCAGTTCTTC.

This clone was recorded once. The chain employs TRBV6-6 and TRBJ1-5; TRBD1 matches at 7 bases. Losses at the gene ends were 6 bases for V and 2 bases for J; bases not matched to a gene: 10. The CDR3 spans 16 residues. CDR1 is MNHNY, CDR2 SVGAGI, per germline (reference sequence). CDR3 loop: CASSPPGTVGNQPQHF. The CDR3 region has the DNA TGTGCCAGCAGCCCCCCCGGGACAGTCGGCAATCAGCCCCAGCATTTT.

This chain joins TRBV19 and TRBJ1-2; D remains unclear. Per the germline V gene, CDR1 is LNHDA and CDR2 is SQIVND (reference sequence). With 9 bases removed from V and 3 bases from J, the gap between germline ends came to 17 bases. The length of the CDR3 is 14 residues. CDR3 loop: CASTTIPPDYGYTF. DNA for the CDR3: TGTGCCAGCACTACCATCCCACCTGACTATGGCTACACCTTC.

The chain couples TRBV4-1 to TRBJ2-7, with D possibly TRBD1 on 6 matching bases. V shed 2 bases and J shed 2 bases, with 13 bases lying between them. The V gene's germline CDR1 is MGHRA and CDR2 YSYEKL. This CDR3 is 15 amino acids long. CDR3 sequence (DNA): TGCGCCAGCAGCCAAAACACCGGGACAACCTACGAGCAGTACTTC. Amino acids: CASSQNTGTTYEQYF.

This chain joins TRBV13 and TRBJ2-2; TRBD1 agrees at 8 bases. Germline V gene data show CDR1 as PRHDT and CDR2 as FYEKMQ (reference sequence). CDR3 length: 15 residues. V shed 4 bases, J shed 4 bases, and the junction held 5 bases outside the gene matches. CDR3 amino acids: CASSSGQGSTGELFF. The CDR3 bases are TGTGCCAGCAGCTCAGGACAGGGTAGCACCGGGGAGCTGTTTTTT.

This chain uses TRBV30 with TRBJ2-5, with 7 bases fitting TRBD2. Germline CDR1 and CDR2: GTSNPN and SVGIG (reference sequence). Losses at the gene ends were 3 bases for V and 13 bases for J; bases not matched to a gene: 17. The CDR3 is made up of 14 amino acids. The CDR3 region is CAWSGVWGGVPLYF. The CDR3 nucleotides read TGTGCCTGGAGCGGAGTTTGGGGAGGGGTACCTTTGTACTTC.

The rearrangement links TRBV14 to TRBJ1-1; D is possibly TRBD1 (5 bases). The germline V gene has CDR1 SGHDN and CDR2 FVKESK. There are 16 residues in the CDR3. V lost 0 bases and J lost 0, with 11 bases in between. This chain's CDR3 is CASSQEGVGMNTEAFF. In DNA form, the CDR3 reads TGTGCCAGCAGCCAAGAAGGGGTGGGGATGAACACTGAAGCTTTCTTT.

This clone was detected ten times or more. The rearrangement joins TRBV27 to TRBJ1-1; maybe TRBD1 (5 bases). Germline CDR1 is MNHEY and CDR2 is SMNVEV (reference sequence). The CDR3 is 13 amino acids. V was clipped by 2 bases and J by 2 bases, with 6 bases between them. The CDR3 loop reads CASSLQGNTEAFF. The CDR3 nucleotides are TGTGCCAGCAGTTTACAGGGTAACACTGAAGCTTTCTTT.

The gene calls are TRBV15 and TRBJ1-1; D might be TRBD1 (5 bases). V was cut by 5 bases and J by 3 bases, with 19 bases left in between. This CDR3 spans 16 amino acids. Germline V gene data show CDR1 as LNHNV and CDR2 as YYDKDF (reference sequence). DNA for the CDR3: TGTGCCACCAGCGCGCCTACGACAGTTGGGGACACTGAAGCTTTCTTT. Its protein product is CATSAPTTVGDTEAFF.

This rearrangement joins TRBV11-3 to TRBJ2-2; D is uncertain. Per the germline V gene, CDR1 is SGHNT and CDR2 is YENEEA. V lost 1 base to trimming and J lost 1 base, with 4 bases between them. The CDR3 spans 14 residues. Here the CDR3 reads CASSLVGNTGELFF. In DNA form, the CDR3 reads TGTGCCAGCAGCTTAGTAGGGAACACCGGGGAGCTGTTTTTT. Together with reference TRBV11-3 and TRBJ2-2, the CDR3 gives the full variable domain: EAGVVQSPRYKIIEKKQPVAFWCNPISGHNTLYWYLQNLGQGPELLIRYENEEAVDDSQLPKDRFSAERLKGVDSTLKIQPAELGDSAVYLCASSLVGNTGELFFGEGSRLTVL.

The rearrangement joins TRBV5-1 to TRBJ2-2; D gene uncertain. Between the trimmed V and J ends, which lost 1 base and 3 bases, there was a span of 7 bases. The CDR3 runs to 14 residues. In germline, CDR1 is SGHRS, CDR2 YFSETQ. In nucleotides, the CDR3 is TGCGCCAGCAGCTTGAATAGTTACACCGGGGAGCTGTTTTTT. Protein sequence: CASSLNSYTGELFF.

V and J are TRBV6-5 and TRBJ1-2; D call uncertain. The ends were cut back, 2 bases at V and 4 bases at J, with 5 bases in the middle. The CDR3 has 12 amino acids. The germline V gene encodes CDR1 MNHEY and CDR2 SVGAGI. The CDR3 DNA is TGTGCCAGCAGTTACGCTGGCTATGGCTACACCTTC. Translation: CASSYAGYGYTF.

This clone was recorded only once. V usage is TRBV11-3 and J usage is TRBJ2-1; TRBD1 matches 8 bases. The junction had 17 bases not matched to a gene; V was cut back by 5 bases and J by 8 bases. The V gene's germline CDR1 is SGHNT and CDR2 YENEEA. The CDR3 is 17 residues long. CDR3 in amino acids: CASSPGQGRVLGDEQFF. For the CDR3, the DNA is TGTGCCAGCAGCCCCGGACAGGGCAGGGTCCTCGGGGATGAGCAGTTCTTC. Full variable domain (outside the CDR3, taken from reference TRBV11-3 and TRBJ2-1): EAGVVQSPRYKIIEKKQPVAFWCNPISGHNTLYWYLQNLGQGPELLIRYENEEAVDDSQLPKDRFSAERLKGVDSTLKIQPAELGDSAVYLCASSPGQGRVLGDEQFFGPGTRLTVL.